The clone carrying this TCR beta chain was seen a few times. This record comes from a study of T cells after yellow fever vaccination. Whole-study context: When fractions had low cell numbers, they were prepared with SMART-Seq v4 Ultra Low Input.

TCRdb reanalysed the 5' RACE reads using MiXCR and keeps one entry per CDR3 protein. The sample holds about 580,000 distinct CDR3 sequences, roughly 17% seen once. This clonotype was obtained from a man between 18 and 29 years old who received the YFV17D yellow fever vaccine. The specimen was PBMCs, collected about 5 days after the first yellow fever vaccination.

CDR3 sequence (DNA): TGTGCCAGCAGCTTCCGCTCCCGACTAGCGGCTGGCACAGATACGCAGTATTTT. The encoded protein is CASSFRSRLAAGTDTQYF. The rearrangement joins TRBV7-3 to TRBJ2-3, with TRBD2 matching 9 bases. The CDR3 spans 18 residues. Trimming cost V 3 bases and J 1 base; bases outside gene matches: 11. Germline assignment: CDR1 SGHTA and CDR2 FQGTGA.